This section outlines one T cell receptor (beta chain) sequence together with its context. In the authors' workflow: Amplification of reference gene primers was used by the study to estimate nucleated cell counts. The method was immunoSEQ multiplex PCR; TCRdb's version includes in-frame clones alone and lacks a portion of them. V and J calls and clone size are copied from that table; D and trimming were computed from the DNA. The data hold roughly 300,000 clones, with 80% to 90% observed a single time. The data derive from a study of blood T cell repertoires in COVID-19. Across the whole study: The study drew acute and convalescent COVID-19 samples from the United States, Italy and Spain. T cells, B-cell-depleted T cells, or PBMCs provided the cDNA or gDNA that served as material.

Seattle-derived patients entered the study during active infection and were followed longitudinally. The sequencing sample was made of peripheral blood. The TCR originated in a woman younger than 45 with COVID-19, enrolled during active disease.

CDR3 sequence reads: CASTNSGTGGSGANVLTF. Here the CDR3 DNA reads TGTGCCAGCACCAACAGTGGTACAGGGGGCTCTGGGGCCAACGTCCTGACTTTC. The V and J genes are TRBV21-1 and TRBJ2-6; the table calls TRBD1, which could not be checked here. TRBV21-1 is recorded as a pseudogene. There are 18 residues in the CDR3.